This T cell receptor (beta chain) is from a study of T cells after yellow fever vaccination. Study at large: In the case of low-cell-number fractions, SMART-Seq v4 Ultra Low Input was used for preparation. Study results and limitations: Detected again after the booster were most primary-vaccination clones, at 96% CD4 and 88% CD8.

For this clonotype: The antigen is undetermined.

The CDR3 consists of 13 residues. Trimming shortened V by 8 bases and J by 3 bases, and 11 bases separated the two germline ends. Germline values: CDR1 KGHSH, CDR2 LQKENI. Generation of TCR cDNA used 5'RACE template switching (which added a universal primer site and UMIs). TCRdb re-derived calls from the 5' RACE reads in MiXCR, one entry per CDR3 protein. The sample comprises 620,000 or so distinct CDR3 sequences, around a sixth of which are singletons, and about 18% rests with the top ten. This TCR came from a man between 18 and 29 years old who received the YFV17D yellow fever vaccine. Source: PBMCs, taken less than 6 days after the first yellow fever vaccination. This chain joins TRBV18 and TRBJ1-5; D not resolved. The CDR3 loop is CASGLDLNQPQHF. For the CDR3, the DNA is TGTGCCAGCGGGCTGGATCTCAATCAGCCCCAGCATTTT.